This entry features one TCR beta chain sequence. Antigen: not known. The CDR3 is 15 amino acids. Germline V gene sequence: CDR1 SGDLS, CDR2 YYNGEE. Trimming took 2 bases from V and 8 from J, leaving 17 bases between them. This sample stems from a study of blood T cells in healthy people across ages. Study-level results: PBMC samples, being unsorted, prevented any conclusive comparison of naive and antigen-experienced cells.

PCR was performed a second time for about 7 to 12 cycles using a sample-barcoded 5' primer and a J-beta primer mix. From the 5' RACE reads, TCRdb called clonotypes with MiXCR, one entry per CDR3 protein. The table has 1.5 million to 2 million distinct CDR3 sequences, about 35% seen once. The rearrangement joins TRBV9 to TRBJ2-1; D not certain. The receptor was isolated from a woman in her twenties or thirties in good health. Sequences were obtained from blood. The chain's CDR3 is CASSVTGILVDEQFF. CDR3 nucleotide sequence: TGTGCCAGCAGCGTGACTGGGATCCTTGTGGATGAGCAGTTCTTC.